This entry describes one T cell receptor (beta chain). Germline CDR1 is SGHTS and CDR2 is YDEGEE. The V end lost 3 bases, the J end lost 11 bases, and 14 bases lay between the germline ends. The CDR3 length is 12 residues. This sample is part of a study of blood T cell repertoires in COVID-19. About the study: Acute and convalescent COVID-19 specimens originated in the United States, Italy and Spain.

Those who participated ranged in age from roughly 18 to 90 years and resided in about two dozen US areas. Participant-reported clinical history was the basis for cohort assignment. Produced via immunoSEQ multiplex PCR; TCRdb's table is partial and in-frame only. The profile covers around 170,000 clones, with 80% appearing a single time and under 15% taken by the ten largest. The source is a man aged 60 to 75 who had been exposed to COVID-19. Sequencing used PBMCs or T cells enriched from blood (not recorded which). J is TRBJ1-1 and V is TRBV5-8; D may be TRBD1 (5 bases). The CDR3 is CASSSGVAAAFF. In nucleotides, the CDR3 is TGTGCCAGCAGCTCGGGGGTTGCAGCTGCTTTCTTT.